This T cell receptor beta chain was profiled in a study of long-term antiretroviral therapy in people with HIV. Runs used v3.0 of the immunoSEQ assay and were done at survey level. TCRdb's table, derived via immunoSEQ multiplex PCR, lists solely in-frame clones and lacks some. The sample carries 29,000 or so clones, approximately 95% recorded once. The germline gives CDR1 SEHNR, CDR2 FQNEAQ (reference sequence). Trimming removed 6 bases from V and 3 bases from J, with 12 bases in between. The CDR3 spans 14 residues. The V gene is TRBV7-9, the J gene TRBJ1-3, with D unresolved. The sequences come from unsorted PBMCs, collected 5.3 years after starting antiretroviral therapy. This clonotype was sampled from a man in his thirties or forties with HIV. The CDR3 coding sequence is TGTGCCAGCAGATTCGCTGAAGGTGGAAACACCATATATTTT. As protein: CASRFAEGGNTIYF.